This T cell receptor beta chain was identified in a study of blood T cell repertoires in COVID-19 (TCRdb year 2020). Notes on the research overall: Samples from collaborators originated in the United States, Italy and Spain and spanned both the acute and convalescent phases of COVID-19. The prospective study material was composed of cDNA or gDNA derived from T cells, B-cell-depleted T cells, or PBMCs. Deeply sampled blood TCRbeta repertoires from subjects exposed to, actively infected with, or recovered from COVID-19 were included in the dataset. The repertoires were released in a freely available public database intended as a resource for research on the immune response to SARS-CoV-2. The samples were drawn from two sources: the first 160 participants of the ongoing ImmuneRACE study, and 1,000 to 1,500 subjects contributed by 6 global collaborators. Nearly every sample came with metadata listing a de-identified subject ID, COVID-19 status, age in years and sex. Where available, HLA class I and class II types were obtained from metadata supplied by the sample provider rather than from assay-based typing.

The immunoSEQ Assay, a bias-controlled multiplex PCR, was used to amplify TCRbeta CDR3 regions from genomic DNA. The published analysis was carried out like this. Nucleated cell counts per sample were estimated from amplification of reference gene primers within the assay. To quantify the absolute abundance of each unique TCRbeta CDR3 rearrangement, sequence reads were collapsed and filtered. For each sample, productive Simpson clonality was calculated by taking the square root of Simpson's diversity index across productive rearrangements. TCRdb took over this immuneACCESS table, retaining in-frame rearrangements with V and J assigned. Such tables are incomplete; in checked studies, under half of the missing clones stem from an unresolved V gene, and the remainder is unexplained. The V and J calls and the clone size are those of that table, but D and trimming were determined from the DNA. This sample lists about 140,000 clones; approximately 80% were detected once. Of the sample, 1.6% is held by the ten largest clones.

To note about this clone: There is no known antigen for this receptor. It has no much larger one-base neighbor in the sample; base qualities were not kept.

Study-wide conclusions, independent of this receptor: How much clinical and demographic metadata was included differed by source and by participant, and the metadata was provided uncurated.

Whole blood was collected in K2EDTA tubes by collaborating institutions according to the institutions' own protocols. For TCRbeta analysis, collaborators shipped samples as frozen whole blood, isolated PBMCs, or DNA extracted from either of those sample types. The CDR3 runs 15 amino acids, cysteine and phenylalanine included. Only the CDR3 region is kept as DNA, spanning 45 bases read in frame from base 1. Taken from the germline V gene (reference sequence), the CDR1 and CDR2 loops are LNHNV and YYDKDF. Germline trimming: 1 base from V, 9 bases from J; junction bases outside gene matches: 4. The chain is assembled from TRBV15 and TRBJ2-1; TRBD2 agrees with 12 junctional bases. This TCR was sampled from a human donor in a cohort sampled during active COVID-19. Material for sequencing was peripheral blood. The encoded CDR3 is CATSRASGRAGEQFF. The sequenced DNA is TGTGCCACCAGCAGAGCTAGCGGGAGGGCGGGTGAGCAGTTCTTC.